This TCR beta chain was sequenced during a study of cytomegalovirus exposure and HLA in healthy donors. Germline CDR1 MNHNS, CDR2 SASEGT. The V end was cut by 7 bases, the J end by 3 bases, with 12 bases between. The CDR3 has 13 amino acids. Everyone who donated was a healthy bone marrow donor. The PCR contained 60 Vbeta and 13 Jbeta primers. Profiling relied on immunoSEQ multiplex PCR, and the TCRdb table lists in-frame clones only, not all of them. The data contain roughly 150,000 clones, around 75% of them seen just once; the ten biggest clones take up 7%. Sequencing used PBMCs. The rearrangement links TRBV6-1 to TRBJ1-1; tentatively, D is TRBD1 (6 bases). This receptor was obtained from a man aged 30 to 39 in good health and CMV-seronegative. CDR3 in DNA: TGTGCCAGCATCCTCGGACAGTACACTGAAGCTTTCTTT. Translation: CASILGQYTEAFF.